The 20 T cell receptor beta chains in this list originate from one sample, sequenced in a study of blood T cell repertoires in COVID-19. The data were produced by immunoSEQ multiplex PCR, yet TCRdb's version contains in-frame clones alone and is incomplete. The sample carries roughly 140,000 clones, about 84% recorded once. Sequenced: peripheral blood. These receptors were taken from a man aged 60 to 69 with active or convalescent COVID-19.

DNA for the CDR3: TGTGCCAGCAGCCCCCTAGGGGGAAGCGGATTGAATGAGCAGTTCTTC. This gives the protein CASSPLGGSGLNEQFF. The V and J genes are TRBV13 and TRBJ2-1, with D perhaps TRBD1 (6 bases). The CDR3 consists of 16 residues. The V gene lost 5 bases and the J gene lost 7 bases, with 21 bases spanning the gap. Germline V gene data show CDR1 as PRHDT and CDR2 as FYEKMQ (reference sequence).

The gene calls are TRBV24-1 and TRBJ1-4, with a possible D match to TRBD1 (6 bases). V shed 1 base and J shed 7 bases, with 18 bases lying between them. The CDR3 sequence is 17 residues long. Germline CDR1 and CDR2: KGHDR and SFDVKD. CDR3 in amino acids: CATSDFPRGGDREKLFF. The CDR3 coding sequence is TGTGCCACCAGTGATTTTCCGAGAGGGGGAGATCGTGAAAAACTGTTTTTT.

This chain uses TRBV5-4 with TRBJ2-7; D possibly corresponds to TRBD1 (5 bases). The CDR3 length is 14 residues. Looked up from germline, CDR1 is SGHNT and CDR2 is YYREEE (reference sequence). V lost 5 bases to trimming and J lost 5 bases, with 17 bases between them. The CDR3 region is CASRGQGSWHEQYF. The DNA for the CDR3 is TGTGCCAGCAGGGGTCAGGGAAGTTGGCACGAGCAGTACTTC.

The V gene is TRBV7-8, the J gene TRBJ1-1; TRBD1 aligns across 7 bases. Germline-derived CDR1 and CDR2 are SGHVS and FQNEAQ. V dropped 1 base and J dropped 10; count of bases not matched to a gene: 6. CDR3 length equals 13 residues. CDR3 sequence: CASSLGQGEAAFF. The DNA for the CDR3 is TGTGCCAGCAGCTTAGGGCAGGGGGAGGCAGCTTTCTTT.

CDR3 sequence reads: CASSVSRDTQYF. The DNA for the CDR3 is TGTGCCAGCAGCGTGAGTCGAGATACGCAGTATTTT. V is TRBV2 and J is TRBJ2-3, with D unclear. Trimming removed 6 bases from V and 5 bases from J, with 9 bases in between. Per the germline V gene, CDR1 is SNHLY and CDR2 is FYNNEI. CDR3 length: 12 amino acids.

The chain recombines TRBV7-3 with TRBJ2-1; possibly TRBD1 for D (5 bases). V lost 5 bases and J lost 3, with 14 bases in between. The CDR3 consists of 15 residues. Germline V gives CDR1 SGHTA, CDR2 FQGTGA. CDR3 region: CASSTDSGFYNEQFF. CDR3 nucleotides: TGTGCCAGCAGCACCGACAGTGGGTTCTACAATGAGCAGTTCTTC.

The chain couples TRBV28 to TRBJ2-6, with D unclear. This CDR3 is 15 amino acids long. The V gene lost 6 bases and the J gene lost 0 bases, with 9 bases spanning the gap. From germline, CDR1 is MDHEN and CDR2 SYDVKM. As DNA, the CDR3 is TGTGCCAGCAGACAAGGCGGCTCTGGGGCCAACGTCCTGACTTTC. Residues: CASRQGGSGANVLTF.

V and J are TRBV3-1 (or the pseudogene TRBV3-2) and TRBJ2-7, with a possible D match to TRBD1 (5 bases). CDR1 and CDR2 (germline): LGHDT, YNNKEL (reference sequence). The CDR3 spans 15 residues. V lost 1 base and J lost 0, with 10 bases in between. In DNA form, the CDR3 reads TGTGCCAGCAGCCAAGTCGCAGGGAACTCCTACGAGCAGTACTTC. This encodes CASSQVAGNSYEQYF.

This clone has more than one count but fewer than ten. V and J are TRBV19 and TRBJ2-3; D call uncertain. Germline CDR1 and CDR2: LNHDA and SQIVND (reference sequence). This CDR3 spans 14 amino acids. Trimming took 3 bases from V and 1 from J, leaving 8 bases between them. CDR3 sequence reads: CASSIMLGTDTQYF. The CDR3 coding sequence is TGTGCCAGTAGTATTATGTTAGGCACAGATACGCAGTATTTT.

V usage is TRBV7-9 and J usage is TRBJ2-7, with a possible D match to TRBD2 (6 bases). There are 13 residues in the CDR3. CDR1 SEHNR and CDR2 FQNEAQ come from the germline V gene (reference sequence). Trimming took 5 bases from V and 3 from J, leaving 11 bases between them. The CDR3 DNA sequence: TGTGCCAGCAGCCCAGGGACTCTCTACGAGCAGTACTTC. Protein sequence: CASSPGTLYEQYF. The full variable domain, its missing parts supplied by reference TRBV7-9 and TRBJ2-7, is DTGVSQNPRHKITKRGQNVTFRCDPISEHNRLYWYRQTLGQGPEFLTYFQNEAQLEKSRLLSDRFSAERPKGSFSTLEIQRTEQGDSAMYLCASSPGTLYEQYFGPGTRLTVT.

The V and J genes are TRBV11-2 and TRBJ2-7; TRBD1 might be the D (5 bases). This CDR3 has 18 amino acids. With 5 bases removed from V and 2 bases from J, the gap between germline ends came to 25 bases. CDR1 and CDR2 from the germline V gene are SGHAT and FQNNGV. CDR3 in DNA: TGTGCCAGCAGCCCTCAGGTTGACAGCTACCCTTTCCCCTACGAGCAGTACTTC. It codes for CASSPQVDSYPFPYEQYF.

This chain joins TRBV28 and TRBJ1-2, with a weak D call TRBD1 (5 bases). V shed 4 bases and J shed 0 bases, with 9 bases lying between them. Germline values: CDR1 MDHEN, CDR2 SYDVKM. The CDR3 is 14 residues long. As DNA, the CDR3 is TGTGCCAGCAGTTGGGCAGGGACTAACTATGGCTACACCTTC. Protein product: CASSWAGTNYGYTF.

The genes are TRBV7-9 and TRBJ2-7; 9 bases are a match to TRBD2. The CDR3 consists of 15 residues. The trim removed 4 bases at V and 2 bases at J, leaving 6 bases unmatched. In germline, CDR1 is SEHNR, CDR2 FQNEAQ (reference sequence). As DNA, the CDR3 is TGTGCCAGCAGCTCCGGCGGACTAGCGCCCTACGAGCAGTACTTC. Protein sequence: CASSSGGLAPYEQYF.

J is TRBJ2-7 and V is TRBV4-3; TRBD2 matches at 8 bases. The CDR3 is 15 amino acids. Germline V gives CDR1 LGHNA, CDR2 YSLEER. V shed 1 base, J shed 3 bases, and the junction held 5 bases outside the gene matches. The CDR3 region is CASSQGVAGFYEQYF. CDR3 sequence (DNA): TGCGCCAGCAGCCAAGGAGTAGCGGGGTTCTACGAGCAGTACTTC.

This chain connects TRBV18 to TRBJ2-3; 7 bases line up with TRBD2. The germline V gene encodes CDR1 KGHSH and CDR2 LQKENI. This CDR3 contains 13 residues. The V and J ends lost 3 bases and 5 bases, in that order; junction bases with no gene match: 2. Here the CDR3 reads CASSPGTIDTQYF. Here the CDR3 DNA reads TGTGCCAGCTCACCGGGGACTATAGATACGCAGTATTTT. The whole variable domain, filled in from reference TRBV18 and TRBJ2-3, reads NAGVMQNPRHLVRRRGQEARLRCSPMKGHSHVYWYRQLPEEGLKFMVYLQKENIIDESGMPKERFSAEFPKEGPSILRIQQVVRGDSAAYFCASSPGTIDTQYFGPGTRLTVL.

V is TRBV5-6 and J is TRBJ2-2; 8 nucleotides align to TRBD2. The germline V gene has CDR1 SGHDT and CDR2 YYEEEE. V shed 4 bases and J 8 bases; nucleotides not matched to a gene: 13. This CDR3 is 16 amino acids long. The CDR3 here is CASSPLSGEVEGELFF. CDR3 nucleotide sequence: TGTGCCAGCAGCCCACTTAGCGGGGAGGTCGAGGGGGAGCTGTTTTTT.

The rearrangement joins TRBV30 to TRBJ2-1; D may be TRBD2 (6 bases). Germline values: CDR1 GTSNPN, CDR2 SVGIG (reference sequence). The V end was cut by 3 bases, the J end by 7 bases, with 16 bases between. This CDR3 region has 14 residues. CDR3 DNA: TGTGCCTGGAGGGCTACTAGCTGGGTGAATGAGCAGTTCTTC. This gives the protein CAWRATSWVNEQFF. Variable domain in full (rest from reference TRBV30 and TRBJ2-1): SQTIHQWPATLVQPVGSPLSLECTVEGTSNPNLYWYRQAAGRGLQLLFYSVGIGQISSEVPQNLSASRPQDRQFILSSKKLLLSDSGFYLCAWRATSWVNEQFFGPGTRLTVL.

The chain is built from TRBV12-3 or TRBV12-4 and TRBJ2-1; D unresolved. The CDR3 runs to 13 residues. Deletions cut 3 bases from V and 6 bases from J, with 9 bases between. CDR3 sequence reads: CASSLSPSNEQFF. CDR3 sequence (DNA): TGTGCCAGCAGTTTGAGCCCCTCCAATGAGCAGTTCTTC.

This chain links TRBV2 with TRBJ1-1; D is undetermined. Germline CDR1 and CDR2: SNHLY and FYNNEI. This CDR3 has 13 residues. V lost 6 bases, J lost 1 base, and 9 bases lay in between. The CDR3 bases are TGTGCCAGCAGGCGGGAGGGGAACACTGAAGCTTTCTTT. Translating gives CASRREGNTEAFF.

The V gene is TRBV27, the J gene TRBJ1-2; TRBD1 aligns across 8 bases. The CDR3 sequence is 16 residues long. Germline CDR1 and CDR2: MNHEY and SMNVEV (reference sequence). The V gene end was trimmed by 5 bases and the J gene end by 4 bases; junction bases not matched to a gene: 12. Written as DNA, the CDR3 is TGTGCCAGCAGTCTCCGGACCCAGGGGGCGAGCTATGGCTACACCTTC. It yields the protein CASSLRTQGASYGYTF.